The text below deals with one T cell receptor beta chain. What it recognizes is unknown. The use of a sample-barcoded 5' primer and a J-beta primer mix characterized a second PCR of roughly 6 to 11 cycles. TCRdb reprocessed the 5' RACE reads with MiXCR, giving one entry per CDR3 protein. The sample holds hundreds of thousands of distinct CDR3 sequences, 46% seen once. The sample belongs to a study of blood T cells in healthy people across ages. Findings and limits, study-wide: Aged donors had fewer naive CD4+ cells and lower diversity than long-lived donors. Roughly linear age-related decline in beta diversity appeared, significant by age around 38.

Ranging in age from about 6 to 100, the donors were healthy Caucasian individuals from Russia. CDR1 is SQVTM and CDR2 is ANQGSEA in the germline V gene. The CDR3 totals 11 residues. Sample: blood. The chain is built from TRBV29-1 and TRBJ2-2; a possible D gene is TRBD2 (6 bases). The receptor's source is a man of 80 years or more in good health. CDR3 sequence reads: CIGGYTGELFF. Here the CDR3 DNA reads TGCATAGGAGGGTACACCGGGGAGCTGTTTTTT.